The 10 T cell receptor delta chains listed next were all sequenced from one sample in a study of TRDV2 sequences in healthy donors. TCRdb reprocessed the PCR reads using CATT. The profile shows about 1,100 delta-chain clones, around 60% of them singletons. Sequenced material: Vd2+ gamma-delta T cells from blood. The receptor set was obtained from a human donor in good health.

The gene calls are TRDV2 and TRDJ3, with TRDD3 matching 10 bases. Germline trimming cut 1 base from V and 0 bases from J; bases unmatched to any gene: 2. The CDR3 length is 18 residues. Germline CDR1 is GEAIGNYY and CDR2 is EKD. CDR3 coding DNA: TGTGCCTGTGACACTGGGGGATACAGCTCCTGGGACACCCGACAGATGTTTTTC. Residues: CACDTGGYSSWDTRQMFF.

This clone was found once. The chain uses TRDV2 and TRDJ1; 9 bases are a match to TRDD3. Trimming took 0 bases from V and 0 from J; bases not matched to a gene: 13. Germline loops: CDR1 GEAIGNYY, CDR2 EKD. The CDR3 runs 19 residues. The CDR3 is CACDTVGPGDTRYTDKLIF. In nucleotides, the CDR3 is TGTGCCTGTGACACCGTTGGGCCGGGGGATACAAGGTACACCGATAAACTCATCTTT.

This clone was counted a few times. The chain uses TRDV2 and TRDJ1; 8 nucleotides line up with TRDD3. The CDR3 totals 18 residues. CDR1 is GEAIGNYY, CDR2 EKD, per germline. V was clipped by 3 bases and J by 0 bases; unmatched bases: 14. CDR3 in DNA: TGTGCCTGTGACGCCTTACTGGCTGTACTGGGGGACACCGATAAACTCATCTTT. As protein: CACDALLAVLGDTDKLIF.

This chain connects TRDV2 to TRDJ1; D perhaps matches TRDD3 (5 bases). V dropped 0 bases and J dropped 0 bases, with 10 bases sitting between them. The CDR3 consists of 15 residues. CDR1 and CDR2 from the germline V gene are GEAIGNYY and EKD. The CDR3 DNA sequence: TGTGCCTGTGACACCTTGGGGTCGTACACCGATAAACTCATCTTT. Translating it yields CACDTLGSYTDKLIF.

By share, this clone ranks as hyperexpanded. The chain joins TRDV2 to TRDJ1; 8 bases agree with TRDD3. From germline, CDR1 is GEAIGNYY and CDR2 EKD. The CDR3 contains 15 residues. With V trimmed by 3 bases and J by 0 bases, 5 bases remained unmatched. In DNA, the CDR3 is TGTGCCTGTGACCCACTGGGGGCCCACACCGATAAACTCATCTTT. Translated: CACDPLGAHTDKLIF.

Concerning this clone itself: Its ends do not fully match the called genes, so a read error is possible. The chain carries TRDV2 and TRDJ1, with 13 nucleotides matching TRDD3. Germline V gives CDR1 GEAIGNYY, CDR2 EKD. CDR3 length: 18 amino acids. In DNA form, the CDR3 reads TGTGCCTGTGTCACCGTACAACACACTGGGGGATACGCCGATAAACTCATCTTT. Protein product: CACVTVQHTGGYADKLIF.

V usage is TRDV2 and J usage is TRDJ1, with D perhaps TRDD3 (6 bases). Trimming left V 3 bases short and J 0 bases short, with 13 bases between. Looked up from germline, CDR1 is GEAIGNYY and CDR2 is EKD. This CDR3 comprises 15 residues. The CDR3 DNA follows: TGTGCCTGTGACGCCTTGGGGGTCTACACCGATAAACTCATCTTT. Translating it yields CACDALGVYTDKLIF.

The gene calls are TRDV2 and TRDJ1; 8 positions match TRDD3. V trimming: 3 bases; J trimming: 2 bases; junction bases outside the gene matches: 4. Germline values: CDR1 GEAIGNYY, CDR2 EKD. The CDR3 totals 14 residues. The CDR3 protein is CACDVVGDTDKLIF. Written as DNA, the CDR3 is TGTGCCTGTGACGTTGTGGGGGATACCGATAAACTCATCTTT.

This chain connects TRDV2 to TRDJ1, with 12 positions matching TRDD3. This CDR3 has 19 amino acids. Germline CDR1 is GEAIGNYY and CDR2 is EKD. V was pared by 0 bases and J by 0 bases, with 10 bases of the junction left unmatched. The CDR3 sequence: CACDTLGTGGYYNTDKLIF. DNA for the CDR3: TGTGCCTGTGACACCCTTGGTACTGGGGGATACTATAACACCGATAAACTCATCTTT.

This clone turned up a few times. This chain uses TRDV2 with TRDJ3; 9 positions agree with TRDD3. This CDR3 has 18 residues. The ends lost 2 bases at V and 2 bases at J; junction bases unmatched: 6. Per the germline V gene, CDR1 is GEAIGNYY and CDR2 is EKD. CDR3 sequence (DNA): TGTGCCTGTGACAGGATGGGGGATAAGGCCTGGGACACCCGACAGATGTTTTTC. The encoded protein is CACDRMGDKAWDTRQMFF.